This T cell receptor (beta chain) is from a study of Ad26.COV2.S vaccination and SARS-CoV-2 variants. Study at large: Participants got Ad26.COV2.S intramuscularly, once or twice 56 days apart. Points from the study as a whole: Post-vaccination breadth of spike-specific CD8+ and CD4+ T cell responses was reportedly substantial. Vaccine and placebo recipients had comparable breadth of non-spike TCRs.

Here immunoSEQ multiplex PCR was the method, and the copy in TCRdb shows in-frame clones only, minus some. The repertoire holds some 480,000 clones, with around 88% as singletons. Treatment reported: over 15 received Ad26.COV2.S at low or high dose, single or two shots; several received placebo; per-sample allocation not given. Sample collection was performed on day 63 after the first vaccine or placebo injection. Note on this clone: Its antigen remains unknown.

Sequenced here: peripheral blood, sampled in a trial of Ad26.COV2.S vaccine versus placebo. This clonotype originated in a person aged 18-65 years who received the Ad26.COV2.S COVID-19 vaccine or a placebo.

In DNA form, the CDR3 reads TGCGCCAGCAGCCCCGACACCCTCTCCTACGAGCAGTACTTC. It translates to CASSPDTLSYEQYF. The chain has TRBV4-1 and TRBJ2-7, with D unresolved. The V end lost 4 bases, the J end lost 0 bases, and 10 bases lay between the germline ends. Germline V gene lookup returns CDR1 MGHRA and CDR2 YSYEKL. CDR3 length: 14 amino acids.